What follows are 14 T cell receptor beta chains derived from one specimen sequenced in a study of blood T cell repertoires in COVID-19. Clones were read by immunoSEQ multiplex PCR, and TCRdb kept only the in-frame ones, dropping some. The data hold roughly 53,000 clones, with approximately 84% observed a single time. Sequencing input: peripheral blood. The receptors shown here come from a man between 65 and 80 years old with active COVID-19.

The V call is TRBV6-1, the J call TRBJ1-1; 8 nucleotides align to TRBD1. Per the germline V gene, CDR1 is MNHNS and CDR2 is SASEGT. The CDR3 loop spans 13 amino acids. V lost 0 bases, J lost 9 bases, and 3 bases stayed unmatched. The CDR3 sequence is CASSEATGGQAFF. CDR3 nucleotide sequence: TGTGCCAGCAGTGAAGCTACAGGGGGACAAGCTTTCTTT.

The rearrangement uses TRBV7-9 and TRBJ2-1; no clear D. V was trimmed by 0 bases and J by 6 bases, leaving 9 bases between them. This CDR3 spans 14 amino acids. Germline CDR1 is SEHNR and CDR2 is FQNEAQ (reference sequence). The CDR3 DNA follows: TGTGCCAGCAGCTTAGCGCTGACAACCAATGAGCAGTTCTTC. Amino acid sequence: CASSLALTTNEQFF.

The J gene is TRBJ2-1, the V gene TRBV27; 11 bases are a match to TRBD2. V trimming: 4 bases; J trimming: 2 bases; junction bases outside the gene matches: 7. The CDR3 consists of 17 residues. Germline V lookup: CDR1 MNHEY, CDR2 SMNVEV (reference sequence). Here the CDR3 reads CASSSISGRVTYNEQFF. CDR3 DNA: TGTGCCAGCAGTTCGATTAGCGGGAGGGTTACCTACAATGAGCAGTTCTTC.

Only a few counts were recorded for this clone. The chain recombines TRBV9 with TRBJ1-2, with 9 bases aligning to TRBD1. Trimming cost V 4 bases and J 5 bases; bases outside gene matches: 9. This CDR3 region has 15 residues. The germline gives CDR1 SGDLS, CDR2 YYNGEE. As DNA, the CDR3 is TGTGCCAGCAGCTTCCGGACAGGGGAGGATTATGGCTACACCTTC. It codes for CASSFRTGEDYGYTF.

The rearrangement links TRBV7-9 to TRBJ2-2; possibly TRBD2 for D (6 bases). This CDR3 comprises 16 residues. Trimming shortened V by 0 bases and J by 4 bases, and 12 bases separated the two germline ends. Germline CDR1 reads SEHNR; CDR2 reads FQNEAQ (reference sequence). CDR3 coding DNA: TGTGCCAGCAGCTTAGCGACTAGTAGAGGCACCGGGGAGCTGTTTTTT. This encodes CASSLATSRGTGELFF.

CDR3 DNA sequence: TGTGCCAGCAGCATATTACTAGCGGGAGTTGGGGAGCAGTTCTTC. It specifies CASSILLAGVGEQFF. The V gene is TRBV7-9, the J gene TRBJ2-1; 11 nucleotides agree with TRBD2. Losses at the gene ends were 5 bases for V and 10 bases for J; bases not matched to a gene: 10. Per germline, CDR1 SEHNR and CDR2 FQNEAQ (reference sequence). CDR3 length: 15 residues.

The chain couples TRBV30 to TRBJ1-6; possibly TRBD1 for D (5 bases). Trimming shortened V by 0 bases and J by 8 bases, and 8 bases separated the two germline ends. There are 13 residues in the CDR3. Germline V CDR1 and CDR2: GTSNPN, SVGIG (reference sequence). The CDR3 nucleotides read TGTGCCTGGAGTGTCGGGGGATATTCACCCCTCCACTTT. Translating it yields CAWSVGGYSPLHF. The variable domain in full, completed from reference TRBV30 and TRBJ1-6, reads SQTIHQWPATLVQPVGSPLSLECTVEGTSNPNLYWYRQAAGRGLQLLFYSVGIGQISSEVPQNLSASRPQDRQFILSSKKLLLSDSGFYLCAWSVGGYSPLHFGNGTRLTVT.

This clone came up once. The chain links TRBV19 to TRBJ1-2; D perhaps matches TRBD1 (6 bases). Per germline, CDR1 LNHDA and CDR2 SQIVND (reference sequence). Trimming left V 9 bases short and J 8 bases short, with 19 bases between. The CDR3 spans 13 residues. The CDR3 loop is CARIRDAGGGYTF. CDR3 bases: TGTGCCAGAATCAGGGATGCTGGGGGCGGCTACACCTTC.

The chain combines TRBV6-2 or TRBV6-3 with TRBJ2-7; TRBD2 agrees at 7 bases. The CDR3 has 16 amino acids. The ends lost 0 bases at V and 3 bases at J; junction bases unmatched: 8. Germline V gene sequence: CDR1 MNHEY, CDR2 SVGEGT. The CDR3 spells CASSYSKTGGVYEQYF. CDR3 bases: TGTGCCAGCAGTTACTCCAAGACGGGAGGAGTCTACGAGCAGTACTTC.

In its sample, this clone was seen once. This chain uses TRBV19 with TRBJ2-1; D perhaps matches TRBD2 (6 bases). V lost 9 bases and J lost 5, with 26 bases in between. Germline V gene data show CDR1 as LNHDA and CDR2 as SQIVND (reference sequence). This CDR3 region has 17 residues. The CDR3 region is CASPSFKSGRLDNEQFF. CDR3 DNA sequence: TGTGCCAGCCCCTCCTTTAAGAGCGGGCGATTAGACAATGAGCAGTTCTTC.

This chain joins TRBV7-9 and TRBJ2-3; 9 bases fit TRBD2. CDR3 length equals 15 residues. Germline values: CDR1 SEHNR, CDR2 FQNEAQ (reference sequence). Unmatched junction bases numbered 5, after V lost 1 base and J lost 6 bases. CDR3 region: CASSLVAGVMDTQYF. CDR3 sequence (DNA): TGTGCCAGCAGCTTAGTAGCGGGAGTTATGGATACGCAGTATTTT.

The rearrangement links TRBV11-2 to TRBJ2-3; 9 nucleotides agree with TRBD2. From germline, CDR1 is SGHAT and CDR2 FQNNGV. Trimming removed 6 bases from V and 5 bases from J; junction bases left unmatched: 9. This CDR3 spans 15 amino acids. This CDR3 is CASRAAGTSRDTQYF. CDR3 DNA: TGTGCCAGCAGGGCTGCCGGGACTAGCCGAGATACGCAGTATTTT. Full variable domain (outside the CDR3, taken from reference TRBV11-2 and TRBJ2-3): EAGVAQSPRYKIIEKRQSVAFWCNPISGHATLYWYQQILGQGPKLLIQFQNNGVVDDSQLPKDRFSAERLKGVDSTLKIQPAKLEDSAVYLCASRAAGTSRDTQYFGPGTRLTVL.

This chain connects TRBV11-1 to TRBJ2-5, with D maybe TRBD2 (6 bases). The CDR3 runs 15 residues. The ends were cut back, 10 bases at V and 5 bases at J, with 23 bases in the middle. CDR1 is SGHAT, CDR2 FQDESV, per germline (reference sequence). In DNA form, the CDR3 reads TGTGCCATCGGCCTTGGTCGACTAGTTGGGGAGACCCAGTACTTC. This gives the protein CAIGLGRLVGETQYF. The variable domain in full, with the rest retrieved from reference TRBV11-1 and TRBJ2-5, is EAEVAQSPRYKITEKSQAVAFWCDPISGHATLYWYRQILGQGPELLVQFQDESVVDDSQLPKDRFSAERLKGVDSTLKIQPAELGDSAMYLCAIGLGRLVGETQYFGPGTRLLVL.

This clone showed up just once. V is TRBV4-1 and J is TRBJ2-7; D is unresolved. The germline CDR1 and CDR2 sequences are MGHRA and YSYEKL. V lost 0 bases and J lost 3, with 18 bases in between. The CDR3 has 17 amino acids. CDR3 sequence (DNA): TGCGCCAGCAGCCAAGATAAAGGAACAGATTATCTCTACGAGCAGTACTTC. It is translated as CASSQDKGTDYLYEQYF.